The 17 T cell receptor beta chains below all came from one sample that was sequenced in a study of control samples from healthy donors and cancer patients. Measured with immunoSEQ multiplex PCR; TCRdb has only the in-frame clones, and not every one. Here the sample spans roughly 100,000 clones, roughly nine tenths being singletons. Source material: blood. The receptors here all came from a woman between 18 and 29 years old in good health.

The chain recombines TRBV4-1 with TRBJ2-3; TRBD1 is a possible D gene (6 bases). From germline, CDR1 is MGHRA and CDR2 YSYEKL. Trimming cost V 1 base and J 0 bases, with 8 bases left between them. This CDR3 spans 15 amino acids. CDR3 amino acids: CASSQAGVSTDTQYF. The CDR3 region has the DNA TGCGCCAGCAGCCAAGCAGGGGTGAGCACAGATACGCAGTATTTT.

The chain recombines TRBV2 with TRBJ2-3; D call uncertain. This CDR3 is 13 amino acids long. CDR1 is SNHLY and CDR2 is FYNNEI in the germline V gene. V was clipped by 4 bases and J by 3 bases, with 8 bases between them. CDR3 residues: CASSGEITDTQYF. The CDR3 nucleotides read TGTGCCAGCAGTGGTGAAATAACAGATACGCAGTATTTT.

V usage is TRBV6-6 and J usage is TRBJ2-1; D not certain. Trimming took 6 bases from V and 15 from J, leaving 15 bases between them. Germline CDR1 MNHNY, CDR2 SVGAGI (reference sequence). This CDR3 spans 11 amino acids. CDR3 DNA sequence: TGTGCCAGCAGGGTTGCCATGATGCCGTTCTTC. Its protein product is CASRVAMMPFF.

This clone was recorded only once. The CDR3 nucleotides are TGTGCCACCAGTGATTGGACGAACACCGGGGAGCTGTTTTTT. Protein product: CATSDWTNTGELFF. The V call is TRBV24-1, the J call TRBJ2-2; no reliable D call. This CDR3 region has 14 residues. Germline values: CDR1 KGHDR, CDR2 SFDVKD. With 2 bases removed from V and 0 bases from J, the gap between germline ends came to 3 bases.

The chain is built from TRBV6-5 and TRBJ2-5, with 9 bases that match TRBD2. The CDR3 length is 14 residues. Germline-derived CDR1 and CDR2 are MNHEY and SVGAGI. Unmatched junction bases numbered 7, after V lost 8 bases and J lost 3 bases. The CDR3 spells CASARSGSKETQYF. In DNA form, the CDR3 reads TGTGCCAGCGCCCGTAGCGGGAGTAAAGAGACCCAGTACTTC.

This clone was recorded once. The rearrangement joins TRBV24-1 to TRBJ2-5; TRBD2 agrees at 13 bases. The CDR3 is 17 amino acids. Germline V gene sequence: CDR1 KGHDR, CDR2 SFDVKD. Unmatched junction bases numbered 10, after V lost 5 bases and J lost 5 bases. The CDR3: CATSATGTSGKWETQYF. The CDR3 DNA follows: TGTGCCACCAGTGCGACCGGGACTAGCGGGAAATGGGAGACCCAGTACTTC.

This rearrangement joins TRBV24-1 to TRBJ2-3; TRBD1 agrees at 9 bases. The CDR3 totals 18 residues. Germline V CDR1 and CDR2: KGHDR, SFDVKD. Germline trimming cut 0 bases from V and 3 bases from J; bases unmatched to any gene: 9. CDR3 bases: TGTGCCACCAGTGATTTGCCCAGTCCCGGACAGGGGACAGATACGCAGTATTTT. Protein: CATSDLPSPGQGTDTQYF.

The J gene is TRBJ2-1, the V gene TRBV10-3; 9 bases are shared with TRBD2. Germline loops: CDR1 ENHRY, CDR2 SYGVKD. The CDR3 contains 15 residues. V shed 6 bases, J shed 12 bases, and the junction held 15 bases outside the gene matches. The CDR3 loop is CAIRPASGKDSGQFF. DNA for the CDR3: TGTGCCATCAGGCCCGCTAGCGGGAAGGATTCCGGGCAGTTCTTC.

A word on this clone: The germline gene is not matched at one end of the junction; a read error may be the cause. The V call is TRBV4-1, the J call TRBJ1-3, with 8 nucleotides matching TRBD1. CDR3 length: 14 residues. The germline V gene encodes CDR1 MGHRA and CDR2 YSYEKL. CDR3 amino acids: CASSRGQGGDTIYF. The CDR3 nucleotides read TGCGCCAGCAGCCGAGGACAGGGTGGAGACACCATATATTTT.

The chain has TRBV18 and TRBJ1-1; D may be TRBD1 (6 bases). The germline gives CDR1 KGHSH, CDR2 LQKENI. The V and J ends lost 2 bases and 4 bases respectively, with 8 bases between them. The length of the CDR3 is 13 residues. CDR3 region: CASSPKQGTEAFF. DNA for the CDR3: TGTGCCAGCTCACCAAAACAGGGCACTGAAGCTTTCTTT.

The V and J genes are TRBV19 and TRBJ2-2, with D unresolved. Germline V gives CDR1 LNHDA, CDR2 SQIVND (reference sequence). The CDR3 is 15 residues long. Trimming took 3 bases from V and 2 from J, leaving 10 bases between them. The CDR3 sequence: CASSIRQANTGELFF. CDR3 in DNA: TGTGCCAGTAGTATTCGGCAGGCTAACACCGGGGAGCTGTTTTTT.

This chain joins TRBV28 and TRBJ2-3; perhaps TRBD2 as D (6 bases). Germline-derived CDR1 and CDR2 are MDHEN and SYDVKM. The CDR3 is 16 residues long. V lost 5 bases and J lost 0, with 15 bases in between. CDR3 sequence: CASSELFAGSTDTQYF. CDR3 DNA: TGTGCCAGCAGTGAGCTGTTCGCGGGGAGCACAGATACGCAGTATTTT.

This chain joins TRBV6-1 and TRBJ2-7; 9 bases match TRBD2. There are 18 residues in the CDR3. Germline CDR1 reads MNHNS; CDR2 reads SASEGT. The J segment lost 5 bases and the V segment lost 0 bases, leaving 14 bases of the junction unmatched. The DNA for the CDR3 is TGTGCCAGCAGTGAAGCGGCCTGGGCCGCGGGGGGGCATGACGAGCAGTACTTC. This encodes CASSEAAWAAGGHDEQYF.

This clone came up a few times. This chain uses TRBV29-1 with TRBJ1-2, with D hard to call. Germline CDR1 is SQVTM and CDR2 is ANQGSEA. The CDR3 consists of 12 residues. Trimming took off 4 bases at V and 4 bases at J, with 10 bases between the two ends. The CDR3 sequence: CSVVSSVYGYTF. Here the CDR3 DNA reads TGCAGCGTTGTCAGCAGCGTCTATGGCTACACCTTC.

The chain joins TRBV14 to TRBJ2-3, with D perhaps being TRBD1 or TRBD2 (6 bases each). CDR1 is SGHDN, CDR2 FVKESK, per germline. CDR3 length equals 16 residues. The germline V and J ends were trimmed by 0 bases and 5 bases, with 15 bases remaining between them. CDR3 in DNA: TGTGCCAGCAGCCAAGATCTGGGGGGCATGGGAGATACGCAGTATTTT. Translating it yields CASSQDLGGMGDTQYF.

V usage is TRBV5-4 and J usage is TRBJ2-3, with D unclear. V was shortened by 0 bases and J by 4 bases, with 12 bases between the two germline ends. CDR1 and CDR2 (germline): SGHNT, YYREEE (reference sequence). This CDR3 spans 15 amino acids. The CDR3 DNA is TGTGCCAGCAGCTTGGTCGCTATCGACGCAGATACGCAGTATTTT. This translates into CASSLVAIDADTQYF.

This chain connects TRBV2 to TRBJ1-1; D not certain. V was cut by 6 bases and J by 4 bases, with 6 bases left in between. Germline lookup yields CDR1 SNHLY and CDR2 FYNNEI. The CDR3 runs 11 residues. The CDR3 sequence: CASRYVTEAFF. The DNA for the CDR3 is TGTGCCAGCAGATACGTCACTGAAGCTTTCTTT.